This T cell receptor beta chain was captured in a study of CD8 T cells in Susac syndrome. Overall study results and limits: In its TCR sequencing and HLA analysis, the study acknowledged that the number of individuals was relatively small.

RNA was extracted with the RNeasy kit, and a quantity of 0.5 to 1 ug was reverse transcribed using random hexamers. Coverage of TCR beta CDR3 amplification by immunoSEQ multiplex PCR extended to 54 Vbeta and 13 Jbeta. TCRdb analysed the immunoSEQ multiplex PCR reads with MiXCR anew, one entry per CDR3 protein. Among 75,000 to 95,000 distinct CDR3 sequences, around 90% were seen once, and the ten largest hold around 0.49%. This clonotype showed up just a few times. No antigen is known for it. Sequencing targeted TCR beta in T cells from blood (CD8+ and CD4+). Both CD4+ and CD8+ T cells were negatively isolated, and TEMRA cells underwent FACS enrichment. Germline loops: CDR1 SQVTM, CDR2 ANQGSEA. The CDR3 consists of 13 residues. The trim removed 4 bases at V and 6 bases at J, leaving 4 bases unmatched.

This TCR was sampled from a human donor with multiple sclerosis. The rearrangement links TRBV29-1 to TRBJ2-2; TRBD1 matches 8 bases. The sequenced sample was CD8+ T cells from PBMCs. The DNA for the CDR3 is TGCAGCGTTGCTCAGGGGGCGGCCGGGGAGCTGTTTTTT. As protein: CSVAQGAAGELFF.